These 23 T cell receptor beta chains were all obtained from the same sample, sequenced in a study of T cell responses to AZD1222 COVID-19 vaccine. Repertoires were generated with immunoSEQ multiplex PCR, while TCRdb's copy carries only in-frame clones and drops some. The sample includes approximately 150,000 clones, around 87% of them seen just once. The sample here was peripheral blood, taken on day 0 of AZD1222 vaccination. These receptor sequences come from an adult in good health.

The chain is built from TRBV7-9 and TRBJ1-5, with D possibly being TRBD1 (6 bases). The CDR3 covers 17 residues. CDR1 and CDR2 (germline): SEHNR, FQNEAQ (reference sequence). V gave up 1 base and J gave up 7 bases, with 20 bases separating them. CDR3 sequence: CASSLGSGRGHRQPQHF. Written as DNA, the CDR3 is TGTGCCAGCAGCTTAGGATCGGGCAGGGGTCATCGACAGCCCCAGCATTTT. The full variable domain, rest sourced from reference TRBV7-9 and TRBJ1-5, is DTGVSQNPRHKITKRGQNVTFRCDPISEHNRLYWYRQTLGQGPEFLTYFQNEAQLEKSRLLSDRFSAERPKGSFSTLEIQRTEQGDSAMYLCASSLGSGRGHRQPQHFGDGTRLSIL.

The V and J genes are TRBV6-5 and TRBJ1-2, with a tentative D call TRBD1 (5 bases). The length of the CDR3 is 15 residues. The germline V gene encodes CDR1 MNHEY and CDR2 SVGAGI. Trimming stripped 8 bases from V and 0 bases from J, with 16 bases between. CDR3 amino acids: CASSDIQEPNYGYTF. The CDR3 DNA follows: TGTGCCAGCTCGGACATACAAGAACCTAACTATGGCTACACCTTC.

The chain combines TRBV30 with TRBJ2-1, with 10 bases identical to TRBD2. This CDR3 spans 14 amino acids. Germline V gene data show CDR1 as GTSNPN and CDR2 as SVGIG (reference sequence). The V gene end was trimmed by 0 bases and the J gene end by 8 bases; junction bases not matched to a gene: 4. The chain's CDR3 is CAWSVASGSDEQFF. The CDR3 DNA reads TGTGCCTGGAGTGTAGCTAGCGGGAGTGATGAGCAGTTCTTC.

V and J are TRBV19 and TRBJ1-5, with D perhaps matching TRBD1 (5 bases). This CDR3 is 16 amino acids long. V gave up 4 bases and J gave up 3 bases, with 16 bases separating them. Looked up from germline, CDR1 is LNHDA and CDR2 is SQIVND (reference sequence). CDR3 loop: CASSTAAQENNQPQHF. The CDR3 coding sequence is TGTGCCAGTAGTACCGCTGCACAGGAAAACAATCAGCCCCAGCATTTT.

The V call is TRBV7-2, the J call TRBJ2-5; D ambiguous. The CDR3 contains 15 residues. V was cut by 1 base and J by 2 bases, with 11 bases left in between. Germline V gene lookup returns CDR1 SGHTA and CDR2 FQGNSA. CDR3 residues: CASSLDPQIQETQYF. Here the CDR3 DNA reads TGTGCCAGCAGCTTAGATCCGCAAATACAAGAGACCCAGTACTTC.

The chain joins TRBV7-2 to TRBJ1-3; D call uncertain. Trimming pared 2 bases from V and 0 bases from J, leaving 11 bases between. CDR1 and CDR2 (germline): SGHTA, FQGNSA. This CDR3 spans 16 amino acids. The DNA of the CDR3 is TGTGCCAGCAGCTTAACCCCCACCACCTCTGGAAACACCATATATTTT. Translation: CASSLTPTTSGNTIYF.

This clone turned up a few times. The chain carries TRBV6-1 and TRBJ2-3, with D maybe TRBD1 (6 bases). Trimming removed 1 base from V and 2 bases from J, with 13 bases in between. Germline V gives CDR1 MNHNS, CDR2 SASEGT. The CDR3 totals 16 residues. CDR3 sequence: CASSEGGHPSTDTQYF. CDR3 nucleotides: TGTGCCAGCAGTGAAGGGGGGCACCCCTCCACAGATACGCAGTATTTT.

This chain connects TRBV4-1 to TRBJ1-5; D possibly corresponds to TRBD1 (6 bases). V lost 0 bases to trimming and J lost 2 bases, with 11 bases between them. The germline V gene has CDR1 MGHRA and CDR2 YSYEKL. The CDR3 totals 16 residues. The CDR3 loop reads CASSQDPRGGNQPQHF. The CDR3, as DNA: TGCGCCAGCAGCCAAGATCCCAGGGGCGGCAATCAGCCCCAGCATTTT.

V usage is TRBV5-1 and J usage is TRBJ2-1, with 7 bases fitting TRBD1. CDR3 length: 17 amino acids. With 0 bases clipped from V and 0 bases from J, the junction kept 6 bases outside the gene matches. Germline CDR1 and CDR2: SGHRS and YFSETQ. The CDR3 here is CASSLVDRTSSYNEQFF. Here the CDR3 DNA reads TGCGCCAGCAGCTTGGTGGACAGGACCAGCTCCTACAATGAGCAGTTCTTC.

J is TRBJ1-1 and V is TRBV11-1; no clear D. The V and J ends lost 2 bases and 5 bases respectively, with 15 bases between them. The germline CDR1 and CDR2 sequences are SGHAT and FQDESV (reference sequence). CDR3 length: 15 residues. The CDR3 DNA reads as TGTGCCAGCAGCTTATGGGTTGGTGGTTCTACTGAAGCTTTCTTT. The encoded protein is CASSLWVGGSTEAFF.

The chain recombines TRBV29-1 with TRBJ2-3, with D perhaps matching TRBD2 (6 bases). Germline V CDR1 and CDR2: SQVTM, ANQGSEA. The CDR3 extends over 13 amino acids. The V and J ends lost 1 base and 4 bases respectively, with 9 bases between them. The CDR3 loop is CSVEGLVADTQYF. DNA of the CDR3: TGCAGCGTTGAAGGACTAGTAGCAGATACGCAGTATTTT.

The chain carries TRBV6-6 and TRBJ1-6; maybe TRBD1 (5 bases). CDR1 and CDR2 from the germline V gene are MNHNY and SVGAGI (reference sequence). The V gene lost 0 bases and the J gene lost 9 bases, with 9 bases spanning the gap. The CDR3 covers 14 residues. The CDR3 sequence: CASSYSGGGSPLHF. The CDR3 nucleotides are TGTGCCAGCAGTTACTCTGGGGGTGGTTCACCCCTCCACTTT.

This clone was observed once. In the same sample, other DNA sequences code for this CDR3. This sequence joins TRBV18 and TRBJ1-1; D is perhaps TRBD1 (5 bases). From germline, CDR1 is KGHSH and CDR2 LQKENI. V was shortened by 0 bases and J by 8 bases, with 10 bases between the two germline ends. The CDR3 loop spans 13 amino acids. CDR3 sequence reads: CASSPPGGGEAFF. CDR3 bases: TGTGCCAGCTCACCACCGGGGGGGGGAGAAGCTTTCTTT.

This chain joins TRBV18 and TRBJ1-2; TRBD1 matches 9 bases. The CDR3 contains 15 residues. Losses at the gene ends were 3 bases for V and 6 bases for J; bases not matched to a gene: 8. Germline V gene data show CDR1 as KGHSH and CDR2 as LQKENI. CDR3 amino acids: CASSPRTGDADGYTF. DNA of the CDR3: TGTGCCAGCTCACCGCGGACAGGGGATGCGGATGGCTACACCTTC.

For the CDR3, the DNA is TGTGCCAGCAGTCCGTTAGCGGGAGTACAGTACGAGCAGTACTTC. Amino acids: CASSPLAGVQYEQYF. The chain employs TRBV27 and TRBJ2-7; 9 bases agree with TRBD2. The V gene end was trimmed by 5 bases and the J gene end by 4 bases; junction bases not matched to a gene: 9. CDR1 MNHEY and CDR2 SMNVEV come from the germline V gene (reference sequence). The CDR3 covers 15 residues.

This clone was seen only a few times. The chain recombines TRBV30 with TRBJ1-1; maybe TRBD1 (6 bases). Trimming took 2 bases from V and 0 from J, leaving 19 bases between them. The length of the CDR3 is 17 residues. Germline values: CDR1 GTSNPN, CDR2 SVGIG (reference sequence). CDR3 nucleotides: TGTGCCTGGAGTTCACTCCGGGACACCCGCATGAACACTGAAGCTTTCTTT. Its protein is CAWSSLRDTRMNTEAFF.

This clone was recorded once. The chain joins TRBV12-3 or TRBV12-4 to TRBJ2-1; tentatively, D is TRBD1 (6 bases). Trimming removed 6 bases at V and 6 bases at J, with 12 bases between. CDR3 size: 13 residues. CDR3 residues: CASSSDRSNEQFF. The CDR3 nucleotides read TGTGCCAGCAGCTCCGACAGGAGCAATGAGCAGTTCTTC.

This chain uses TRBV27 with TRBJ1-6; the D is unclear. Germline assignment: CDR1 MNHEY and CDR2 SMNVEV (reference sequence). V dropped 3 bases and J dropped 7 bases, with 13 bases sitting between them. The CDR3 totals 15 residues. Here the CDR3 reads CASSFRTYLNSPLHF. CDR3 nucleotides: TGTGCCAGCAGTTTCCGGACTTACCTAAATTCACCCCTCCACTTT.

The J gene is TRBJ2-3, the V gene TRBV4-1; D unclear. Trimming stripped 3 bases from V and 5 bases from J, with 12 bases between. Germline values: CDR1 MGHRA, CDR2 YSYEKL. The CDR3 has 14 amino acids. CDR3 loop: CASSQVMVRDTQYF. CDR3 in DNA: TGCGCCAGCAGCCAGGTTATGGTTAGAGATACGCAGTATTTT.

The rearrangement uses TRBV4-2 and TRBJ1-2; 10 nucleotides match TRBD1. The J segment lost 4 bases and the V segment lost 4 bases, leaving 3 bases of the junction unmatched. CDR3 length equals 14 residues. Germline V CDR1 and CDR2: LGHNA, YNFKEQ. For the CDR3, the DNA is TGTGCCAGCAGCCCAGGGACAGGGGTCTATGGCTACACCTTC. Protein: CASSPGTGVYGYTF.

V usage is TRBV14 and J usage is TRBJ1-1; TRBD1 agrees at 11 bases. Germline V CDR1 and CDR2: SGHDN, FVKESK. This CDR3 is built from 14 residues. The V gene end was trimmed by 4 bases and the J gene end by 7 bases; junction bases not matched to a gene: 5. The CDR3: CASSPRDRGSEAFF. CDR3 in DNA: TGTGCCAGCAGCCCCCGGGACAGGGGGAGTGAAGCTTTCTTT.

The chain joins TRBV12-3 or TRBV12-4 to TRBJ2-5; D unclear. This CDR3 comprises 13 residues. V shed 0 bases and J shed 5 bases, with 7 bases lying between them. The CDR3 sequence: CASSLARPETQYF. The CDR3 DNA reads TGTGCCAGCAGTTTAGCCAGGCCTGAGACCCAGTACTTC.

V usage is TRBV27 and J usage is TRBJ2-5; 8 bases are shared with TRBD1. This CDR3 region has 16 residues. The germline V gene encodes CDR1 MNHEY and CDR2 SMNVEV (reference sequence). V shed 2 bases, J shed 5 bases, and the junction held 10 bases outside the gene matches. CDR3 residues: CASSLGDRTRGETQYF. For the CDR3, the DNA is TGTGCCAGCAGTTTAGGGGACAGGACACGAGGGGAGACCCAGTACTTC.